The source of this T cell receptor beta chain is a study of cytomegalovirus exposure and HLA in healthy donors (TCRdb year 2017). For the wider study: According to an earlier analysis of 450 to 650 of the donors, 150 million to 200 million T cells yielded 100 million or so unique TCR beta sequences and approximately 300 Gb of sequence data. The T cell repertoires of under 700 subjects were profiled by immunosequencing and related to cytomegalovirus serostatus. A separate validation cohort of over a hundred different subjects was used in addition to the 666-subject first cohort. Donor age, sex, ethnicity and CMV serostatus were compiled alongside the repertoire data. The study aimed to test whether cataloging public T cell receptors could reveal signatures of past pathogen exposure. Among the 398 genotyped donors, 75% to 90% belonged to the genetic ancestry cluster associated with self-reported Caucasian donors. On average, 235,054 unique TCR beta nucleotide sequences were sequenced per donor among about 400 genotyped donors of the cohort, with roughly 18% of those sequences being non-productive. The number of donors typed differed by locus, with roughly 620-640 for A, B, C, DRB1 and DQB1, around 560 for DQA1, 606 for DPA1, and approximately 470 for DPB1. An earlier analysis of about 620 of the donors applied high-throughput TCR beta sequencing to assess whether each TCR beta V gene segment acted as functional or pseudogenic. In a later genetic analysis, genome-wide SNP genotypes for about three fifths of the roughly 670 donors were used, and that subset was treated as a discovery cohort. To predict cytomegalovirus infection status, the study combined high-throughput TCR immunosequencing, statistical association of individual TCRs with disease status, and machine learning. HLA typing included class I and class II loci at four-digit resolution. A later analysis re-examined previously published TCR beta repertoires from around 670 donors and added high-resolution HLA genotyping to investigate patterns of TCR occurrence. The later analysis used no new phenotypic data to find candidate immune exposures, relying instead on TCR beta sequences and their occurrence across donors. An early release covering 500 to 750 HLA-typed donors comprised roughly 300 gigabases of sequencing data and approximately 80 million unique TCR sequences. All discovery cohort repertoires had been generated using a single sequencing platform. Roughly 5 DR-DQ haplotypes were handled as single units for association and clustering because linkage in the cohort was strong.

The table lists this clone with a count of one. The antigen this receptor binds is unknown. Within one base of it there is no much larger clone, and no base qualities were kept. In total, 666 healthy bone marrow donors made up the cohort. All cohort members were sampled while nominally healthy, although unrecorded immune exposures were likely present. The donor was CMV seronegative and was included in the group of a few hundred seronegative cohort members. A peripheral blood sample was collected from each donor, and TCR beta sequencing was performed on peripheral blood mononuclear cells. The Qiagen DNeasy Blood Extraction Kit was used to extract genomic DNA from the blood cell samples. Overall results and qualifications from the work: Correlated functional status among segregating V segments might be attributable to linkage disequilibrium, but an unknown experimental factor could not be ruled out. In a later analysis, the rate of TCR association differed among HLA loci, with DRB1 alleles having the most associated TCRs and HLA-C alleles having the fewest. Some IMGT-functional V segments, including TRBV6-2 and TRBV6-3, could not be distinguished by the 87-base-pair reads and were therefore excluded. Only TCR beta chains were sequenced in this cohort, and the absence of alpha or paired-chain data limited detectable features. Presence/absence analyses assumed roughly uniform sequencing depth across donors, an assumption that may not hold. A group of highly shared sequence variants was considered likely to be a technical artifact of the sequencing pipeline. In a later analysis, about 17,000 TCR beta sequences were associated with specific HLA alleles at a false discovery rate of 0.05. Cytomegalovirus status was reported to be diagnosed by the classifier with high specificity and sensitivity in both the original and validation cohorts. In a later genetic analysis, a missense DCLRE1C variant was associated with V-gene and J-gene trimming of TCR beta chains, and the association was replicated in an independent cohort. When HLA alleles, especially DR and DQ, strongly co-occurred, attributing TCR associations to individual alleles was difficult. A later genetic analysis reported fewer N-insertions in productive TCRs among donors in an Asian-associated ancestry cluster than the approximately 670-donor mean. In vitro tests confirmed that a few of the cytomegalovirus-associated TCR beta chains recognize cytomegalovirus antigens. Immune exposure information for the cohort was limited to CMV serostatus. The study gave a list of under 200 TCR beta chains associated with cytomegalovirus. A further reported finding was that TCR beta sequences accurately predicted the HLA-A and HLA-B alleles for most subjects in the first cohort. According to the authors, the approach could potentially be generalized to other disease states and immunological phenotypes. A later analysis found that most CMV-associated TCR beta chains appeared HLA-restricted, with HLA associations seemingly driven largely by CMV exposure. A later analysis reported that several top co-occurrence clusters appeared linked to parvovirus B19, influenza, CMV and Epstein-Barr virus. Because HLA typing was unavailable for some donors at each locus, only the typed subset was used in association tests. In a later analysis, HLA-associated TCR beta chains showed more clonal expansion and lower generation probabilities than non-associated chains that were equally common. While some public TCRs were present in many individuals, most TCR sequences turned up only very rarely across donors. Some 15 rarely observed V segments, including chromosome 9 orphons, were excluded from the earlier analysis of approximately 500 of the donors because counts were too low. In an earlier analysis of some 550 of the donors, most TCR beta V segments were observed in productive rearrangements about 90% or about 30% of the time, broadly matching IMGT annotations.

Receptor amplification or capture employed the immunoSEQ multiplex PCR assay. A mixture of 60 forward primers for TCR Vbeta segments and 13 reverse primers for TCR Jbeta segments was used in the multiplex PCR. A multiplex PCR assay on genomic DNA amplified the CDR3 region of rearranged TCR beta genes. Amplified TCR beta libraries were sequenced as 87-base-pair reads on the Illumina HiSeq System. As for how the authors treated the data: A later analysis tallied 70 million to 100 million unique TCR beta chains across the 660 or so repertoires, and about 12 million of those chains were shared by two or more donors. Raw reads were error-corrected and collapsed into unique sequences with a nearest-neighbor algorithm that merged closely related sequences to remove PCR and sequencing errors. To assign V, D and J gene segments, CDR3 sequences were aligned to IMGT reference sequences. For a sequence to be retained, a match of at least six nucleotides to both a V gene segment and a J gene segment was required. Rearrangements were called productive when the CDR3 lacked stop codons and stayed in frame with V and J; all others were non-productive. CDR3 was defined according to IMGT convention as the region running from the second conserved V-encoded cysteine to the conserved J-encoded phenylalanine. The earlier analysis of a few hundred of the donors excluded sequences that lacked an unambiguous match to a single V gene segment. In an earlier analysis of 587 of the donors, V segments were called functional above 56.7% productive rearrangements and were called segregating when the between-donor standard deviation exceeded 5%. To diagnose cytomegalovirus status from the catalog of TCR beta chain sequences, a statistical classification framework was built. A later analysis assigned V and J genes by comparing TCR nucleotide sequences with IMGT/GENE-DB human TR gene sequences. Using the TCRdist pipeline, a later analysis assigned CDR3 sequences along with most-parsimonious VDJ recombination scenarios. A later analysis defined each TCR beta chain by its CDR3 amino acid sequence plus V-gene family, and excluded reads lacking a unique V-gene family. In a later analysis, fewer than 600 highly shared, low-generation-probability nucleotide sequences were removed to address suspected cross-contamination and a sequencing artifact. A later analysis calculated a clonal expansion index for each public chain from normalized within-repertoire ranks of inferred template counts. Generation probabilities in a later analysis came from a VDJ recombination model fitted to out-of-frame rearrangements, and those results were checked against IGoR. A later analysis scored TCR-TCR, TCR-HLA and TCR-CMV co-occurrence with hypergeometric tests, applying a repertoire-size bias correction to TCR pairs. A later analysis estimated false discovery rates by permuting HLA or CMV assignments 20 times. A later analysis grouped co-occurring TCRs with DBSCAN, adding TCRdist sequence similarity when clustering within HLA-allele-positive subsets. Co-occurrence clustering excluded repertoires with fewer than 30,000 or more than 120,000 public chains, plus five with anomalous nucleotide sharing. TCRdb stores this immuneACCESS table with in-frame sequences only. Part of the clones is absent; in the studies checked, under half of the shortfall reflects unresolved V genes, and no reason is known for the rest. V and J calls and clone size are given by that table; D and trimming were obtained from the DNA. Here the sample has 150,000 to 200,000 clones; more than 75% occur a single time. Roughly 1.4% of the sample rests with the top ten.

According to the germline V gene, CDR1 reads KGHSH and CDR2 reads LQKENI. From the cysteine through the phenylalanine, the CDR3 covers 15 amino acids. CDR3 DNA only is kept here, 45 bases in frame from base 1. Clipping removes 2 bases from V and 6 bases from J, with 4 as the unmatched junction base count. The chain is made from TRBV18 and TRBJ2-1; 10 bases in the middle match TRBD2. Sequencing was done on a sample of PBMCs. This clonotype was sampled from a woman in her forties or fifties in good health and CMV-seronegative. The nucleotide sequence is given as TGTGCCAGCTCACCAGAACTAGCGGGACTCAATGAGCAGTTCTTC. This codes for CASSPELAGLNEQFF.